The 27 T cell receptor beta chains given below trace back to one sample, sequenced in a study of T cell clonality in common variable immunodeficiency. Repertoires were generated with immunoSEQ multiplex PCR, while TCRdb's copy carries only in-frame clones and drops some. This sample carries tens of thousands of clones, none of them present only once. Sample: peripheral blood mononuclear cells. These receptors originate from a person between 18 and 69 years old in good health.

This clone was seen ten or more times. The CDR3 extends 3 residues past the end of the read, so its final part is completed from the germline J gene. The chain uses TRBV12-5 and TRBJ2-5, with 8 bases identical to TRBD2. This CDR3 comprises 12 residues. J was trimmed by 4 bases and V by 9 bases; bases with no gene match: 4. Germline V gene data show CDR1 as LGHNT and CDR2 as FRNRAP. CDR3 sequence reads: CASNGGGETQYF. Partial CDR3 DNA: TGTGCTAGCAACGGGGGGGGAGAGACC.

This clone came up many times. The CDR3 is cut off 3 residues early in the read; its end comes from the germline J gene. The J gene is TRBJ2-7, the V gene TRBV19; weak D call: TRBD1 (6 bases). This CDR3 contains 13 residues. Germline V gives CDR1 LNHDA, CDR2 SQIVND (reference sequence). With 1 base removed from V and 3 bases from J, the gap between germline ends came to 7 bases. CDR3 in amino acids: CASSIGTDYEQYF. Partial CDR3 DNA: TGTGCCAGTAGTATAGGGACAGACTACGAG.

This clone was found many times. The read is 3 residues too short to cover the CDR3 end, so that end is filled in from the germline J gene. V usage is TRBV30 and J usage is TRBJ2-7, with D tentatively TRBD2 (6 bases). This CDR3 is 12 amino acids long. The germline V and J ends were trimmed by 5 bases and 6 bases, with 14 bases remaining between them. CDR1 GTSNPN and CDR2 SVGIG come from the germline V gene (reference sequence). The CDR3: CAWWDGTGEQYF. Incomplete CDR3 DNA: TGTGCCTGGTGGGACGGGACTGGCGAG.

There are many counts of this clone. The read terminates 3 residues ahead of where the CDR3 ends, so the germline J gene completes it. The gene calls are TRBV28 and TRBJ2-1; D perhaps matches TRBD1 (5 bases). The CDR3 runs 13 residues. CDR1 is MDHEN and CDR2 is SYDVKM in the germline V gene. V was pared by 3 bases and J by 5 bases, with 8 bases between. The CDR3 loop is CASSFLGHNEQFF. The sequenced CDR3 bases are TGTGCCAGCAGTTTCCTGGGGCACAATGAG.

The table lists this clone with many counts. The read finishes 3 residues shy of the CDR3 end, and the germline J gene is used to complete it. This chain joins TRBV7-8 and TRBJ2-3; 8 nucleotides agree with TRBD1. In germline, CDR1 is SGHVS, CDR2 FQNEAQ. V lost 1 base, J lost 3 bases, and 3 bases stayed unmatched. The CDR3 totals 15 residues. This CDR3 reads CASSLGTGSTDTQYF. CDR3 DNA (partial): TGTGCCAGCAGCTTAGGGACAGGGAGTACAGATACG.

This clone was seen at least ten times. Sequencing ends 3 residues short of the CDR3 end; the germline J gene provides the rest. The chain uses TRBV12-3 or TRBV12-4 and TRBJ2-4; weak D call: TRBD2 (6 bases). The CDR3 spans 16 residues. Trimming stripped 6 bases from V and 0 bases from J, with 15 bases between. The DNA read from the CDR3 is TGTGCCAGCAGCATTCCAGGACTACAAGCCAAAAACATT. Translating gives CASSIPGLQAKNI. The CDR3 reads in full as CASSIPGLQAKNIQYF.

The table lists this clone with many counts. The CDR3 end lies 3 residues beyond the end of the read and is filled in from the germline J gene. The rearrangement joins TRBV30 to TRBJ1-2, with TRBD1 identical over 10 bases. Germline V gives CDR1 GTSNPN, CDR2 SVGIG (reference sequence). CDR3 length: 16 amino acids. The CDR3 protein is CAWSSVGTGVLGGYTF. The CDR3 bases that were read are TGTGCCTGGAGTTCAGTTGGGACAGGGGTACTCGGGGGC.

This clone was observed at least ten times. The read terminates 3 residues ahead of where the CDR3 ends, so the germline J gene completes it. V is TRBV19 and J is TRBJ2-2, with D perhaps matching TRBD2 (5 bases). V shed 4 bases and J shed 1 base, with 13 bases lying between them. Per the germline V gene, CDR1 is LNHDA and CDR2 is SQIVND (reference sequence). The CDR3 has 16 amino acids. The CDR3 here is CASSTISSLNTGELFF. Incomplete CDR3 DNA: TGTGCCAGTAGTACGATATCTAGCCTGAACACCGGGGAG.

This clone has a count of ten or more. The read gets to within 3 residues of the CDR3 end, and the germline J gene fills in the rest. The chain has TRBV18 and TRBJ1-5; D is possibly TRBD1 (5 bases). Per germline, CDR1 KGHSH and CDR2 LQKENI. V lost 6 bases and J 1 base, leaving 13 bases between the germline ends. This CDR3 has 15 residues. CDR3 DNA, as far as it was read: TGTGCCAGCTCCCCTACCGAGGGGAGCAATCAGCCC. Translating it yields CASSPTEGSNQP. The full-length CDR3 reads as CASSPTEGSNQPQHF.

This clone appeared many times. The covered CDR3 bases are TGTGCCAGTAGTAGTGGACAGGGGGCATTGGCTGAA. Its protein product is CASSSGQGALAE. The entire CDR3 is CASSSGQGALAEAFF. This chain links TRBV19 with TRBJ1-1; 11 bases line up with TRBD1. The read ends 3 residues early relative to the CDR3; the germline J gene fills the gap. This CDR3 has 15 residues. CDR1 and CDR2 from the germline V gene are LNHDA and SQIVND (reference sequence). V trimming: 4 bases; J trimming: 6 bases; junction bases outside the gene matches: 7.

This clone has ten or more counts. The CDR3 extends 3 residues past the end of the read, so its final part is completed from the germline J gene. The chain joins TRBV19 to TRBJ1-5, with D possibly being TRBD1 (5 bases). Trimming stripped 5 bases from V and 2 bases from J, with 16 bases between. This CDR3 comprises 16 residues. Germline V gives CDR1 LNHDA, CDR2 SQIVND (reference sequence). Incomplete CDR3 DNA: TGTGCCAGTAGTCACCCCAGTCCGGGGGGCAATCAGCCC. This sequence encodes CASSHPSPGGNQP. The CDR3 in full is CASSHPSPGGNQPQHF.

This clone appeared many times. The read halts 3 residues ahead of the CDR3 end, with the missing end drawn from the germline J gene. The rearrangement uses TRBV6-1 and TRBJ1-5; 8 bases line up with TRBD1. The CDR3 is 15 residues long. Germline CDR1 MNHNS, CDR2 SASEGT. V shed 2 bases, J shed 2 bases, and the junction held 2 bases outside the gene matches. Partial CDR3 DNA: TGTGCCAGCAGTGAAACAGGGGGTCGCAATCAGCCC. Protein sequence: CASSETGGRNQP. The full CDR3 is CASSETGGRNQPQHF.

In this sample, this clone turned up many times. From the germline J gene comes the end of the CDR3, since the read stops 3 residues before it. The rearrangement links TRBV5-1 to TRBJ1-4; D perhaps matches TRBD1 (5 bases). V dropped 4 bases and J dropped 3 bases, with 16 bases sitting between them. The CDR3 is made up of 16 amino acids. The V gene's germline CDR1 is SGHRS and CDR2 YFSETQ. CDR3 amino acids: CASSELGGVANEKLFF. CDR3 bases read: TGCGCCAGCAGCGAATTGGGAGGGGTGGCTAATGAAAAA. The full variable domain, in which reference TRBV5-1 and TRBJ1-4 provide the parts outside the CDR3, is KAGVTQTPRYLIKTRGQQVTLSCSPISGHRSVSWYQQTPGQGLQFLFEYFSETQRNKGNFPGRFSGRQFSNSRSEMNVSTLELGDSALYLCASSELGGVANEKLFFGSGTQLSVL.

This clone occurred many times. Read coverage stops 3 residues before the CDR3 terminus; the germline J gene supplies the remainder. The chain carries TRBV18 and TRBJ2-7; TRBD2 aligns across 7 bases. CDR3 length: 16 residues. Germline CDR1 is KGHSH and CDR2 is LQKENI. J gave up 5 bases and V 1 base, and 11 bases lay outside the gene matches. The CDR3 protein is CASSPLHWTSFHEQYF. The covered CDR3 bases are TGTGCCAGCTCACCACTCCACTGGACTAGTTTCCACGAG.

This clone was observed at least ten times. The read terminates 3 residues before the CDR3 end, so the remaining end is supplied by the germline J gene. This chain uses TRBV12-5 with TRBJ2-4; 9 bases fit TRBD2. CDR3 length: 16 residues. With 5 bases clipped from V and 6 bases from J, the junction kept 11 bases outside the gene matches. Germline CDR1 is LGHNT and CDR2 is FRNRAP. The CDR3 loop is CASGNAVAGARNIQYF. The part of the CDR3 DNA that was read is TGTGCTAGTGGTAACGCCGTAGCGGGAGCTCGAAACATT.

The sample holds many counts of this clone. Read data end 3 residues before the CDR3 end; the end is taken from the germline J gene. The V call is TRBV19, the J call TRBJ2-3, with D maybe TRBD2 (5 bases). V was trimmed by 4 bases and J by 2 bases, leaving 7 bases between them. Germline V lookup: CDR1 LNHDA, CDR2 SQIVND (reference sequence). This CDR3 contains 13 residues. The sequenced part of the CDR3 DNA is TGTGCCAGTAGTACCGGACTCACAGATACG. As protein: CASSTGLTDT. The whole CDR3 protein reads CASSTGLTDTQYF. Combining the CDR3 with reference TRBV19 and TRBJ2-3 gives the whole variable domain DGGITQSPKYLFRKEGQNVTLSCEQNLNHDAMYWYRQDPGQGLRLIYYSQIVNDFQKGDIAEGYSVSREKKESFPLTVTSAQKNPTAFYLCASSTGLTDTQYFGPGTRLTVL.

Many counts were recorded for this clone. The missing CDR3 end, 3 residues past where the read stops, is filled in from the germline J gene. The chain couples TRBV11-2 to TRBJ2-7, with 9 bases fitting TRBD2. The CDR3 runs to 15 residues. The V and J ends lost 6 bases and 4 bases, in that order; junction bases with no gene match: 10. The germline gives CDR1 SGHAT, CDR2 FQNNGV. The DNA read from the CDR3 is TGTGCCAGCAGAAGGACGGGGACTAGCTTTTACGAG. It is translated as CASRRTGTSFYE. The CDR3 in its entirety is CASRRTGTSFYEQYF. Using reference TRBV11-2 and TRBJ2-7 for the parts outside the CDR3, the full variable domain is EAGVAQSPRYKIIEKRQSVAFWCNPISGHATLYWYQQILGQGPKLLIQFQNNGVVDDSQLPKDRFSAERLKGVDSTLKIQPAKLEDSAVYLCASRRTGTSFYEQYFGPGTRLTVT.

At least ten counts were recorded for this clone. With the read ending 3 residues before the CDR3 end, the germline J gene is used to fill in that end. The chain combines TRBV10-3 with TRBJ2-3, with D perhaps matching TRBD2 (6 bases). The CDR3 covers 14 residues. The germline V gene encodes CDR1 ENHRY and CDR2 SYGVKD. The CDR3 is CAIRPGLPQETQYF. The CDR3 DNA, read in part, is TGTGCCATCAGACCTGGACTACCCCAAGAGACG.

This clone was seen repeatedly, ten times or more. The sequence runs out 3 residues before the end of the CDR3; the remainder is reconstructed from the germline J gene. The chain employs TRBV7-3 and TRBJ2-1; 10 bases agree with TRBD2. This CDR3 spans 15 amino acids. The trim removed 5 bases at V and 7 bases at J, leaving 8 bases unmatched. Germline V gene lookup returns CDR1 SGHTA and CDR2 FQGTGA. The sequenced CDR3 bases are TGTGCCAGCAGCAATAGCGGGGGGCCGCGGAATGAG. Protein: CASSNSGGPRNE. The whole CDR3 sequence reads CASSNSGGPRNEQFF.

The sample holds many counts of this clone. The CDR3 region is CASSIVQIHNQPQHF. The part of the CDR3 DNA that was read is TGTGCCAGTAGTATTGTCCAGATACACAATCAGCCC. The chain is built from TRBV19 and TRBJ1-5; D is unclear. The read is 3 residues too short to cover the CDR3 end, so that end is filled in from the germline J gene. The CDR3 is made up of 15 amino acids. Germline values: CDR1 LNHDA, CDR2 SQIVND (reference sequence). V gave up 3 bases and J gave up 3 bases, with 12 bases separating them.

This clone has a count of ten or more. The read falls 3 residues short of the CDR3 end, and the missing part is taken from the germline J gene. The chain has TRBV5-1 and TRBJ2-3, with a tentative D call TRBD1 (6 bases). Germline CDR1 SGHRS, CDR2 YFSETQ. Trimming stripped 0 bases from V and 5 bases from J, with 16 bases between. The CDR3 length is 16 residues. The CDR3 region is CASSLEPGHEIDTQYF. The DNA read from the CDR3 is TGCGCCAGCAGCTTGGAACCGGGACACGAAATAGATACG.

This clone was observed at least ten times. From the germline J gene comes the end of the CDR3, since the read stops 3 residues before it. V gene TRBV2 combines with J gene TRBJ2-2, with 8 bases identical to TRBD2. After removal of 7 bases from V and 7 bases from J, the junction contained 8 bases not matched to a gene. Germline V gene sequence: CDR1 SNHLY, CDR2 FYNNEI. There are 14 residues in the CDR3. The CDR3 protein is CASMVAGTGGELFF. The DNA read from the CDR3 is TGTGCCAGCATGGTAGCGGGGACGGGCGGGGAG.

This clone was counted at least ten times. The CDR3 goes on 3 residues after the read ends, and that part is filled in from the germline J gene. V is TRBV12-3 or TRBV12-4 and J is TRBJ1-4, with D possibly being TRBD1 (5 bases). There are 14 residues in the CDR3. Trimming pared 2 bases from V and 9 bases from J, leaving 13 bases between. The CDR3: CASSLRGEMKKLFF. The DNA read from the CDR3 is TGTGCCAGCAGTTTACGAGGGGAGATGAAAAAA.

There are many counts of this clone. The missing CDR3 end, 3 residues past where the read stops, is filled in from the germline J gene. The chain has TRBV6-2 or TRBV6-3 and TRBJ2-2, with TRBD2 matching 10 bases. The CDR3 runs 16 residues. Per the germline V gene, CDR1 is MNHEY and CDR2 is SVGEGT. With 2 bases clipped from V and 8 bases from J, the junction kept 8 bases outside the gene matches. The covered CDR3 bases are TGTGCCAGCAGTTACCGGCTAGCGGGAGAGTTAGGGGAG. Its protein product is CASSYRLAGELGE. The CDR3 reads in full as CASSYRLAGELGELFF.

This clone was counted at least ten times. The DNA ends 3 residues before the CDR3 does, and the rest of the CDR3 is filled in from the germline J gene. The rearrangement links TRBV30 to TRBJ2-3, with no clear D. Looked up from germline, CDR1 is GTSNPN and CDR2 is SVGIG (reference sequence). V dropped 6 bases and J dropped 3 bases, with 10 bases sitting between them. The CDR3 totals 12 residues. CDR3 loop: CACSFSTDTQYF. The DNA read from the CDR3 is TGTGCCTGTAGCTTCTCAACAGATACG.

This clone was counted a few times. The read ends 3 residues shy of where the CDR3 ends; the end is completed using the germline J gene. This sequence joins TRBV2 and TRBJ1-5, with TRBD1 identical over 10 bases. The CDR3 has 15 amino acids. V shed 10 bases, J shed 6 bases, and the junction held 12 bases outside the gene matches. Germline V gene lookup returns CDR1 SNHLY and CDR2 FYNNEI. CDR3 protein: CAIGSPGQGSQPQHF. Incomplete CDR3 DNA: TGTGCCATCGGATCACCGGGACAGGGGAGTCAGCCC.

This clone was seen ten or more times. CDR3 sequence reads: CASSLGRDSYGYTF. The DNA read from the CDR3 is TGTGCCAGCAGCTTAGGCCGGGACAGCTATGGC. The chain is built from TRBV13 and TRBJ1-2; TRBD1 matches at 7 bases. The read terminates 3 residues before the CDR3 end, so the remaining end is supplied by the germline J gene. The CDR3 totals 14 residues. The J segment lost 4 bases and the V segment lost 0 bases, leaving 2 bases of the junction unmatched. Per the germline V gene, CDR1 is PRHDT and CDR2 is FYEKMQ (reference sequence). The full variable domain, rest sourced from reference TRBV13 and TRBJ1-2, is AAGVIQSPRHLIKEKRETATLKCYPIPRHDTVYWYQQGPGQDPQFLISFYEKMQSDKGSIPDRFSAQQFSDYHSELNMSSLELGDSALYFCASSLGRDSYGYTFGSGTRLTVV.